Shown below are 31 T cell receptor beta chains from a single sample sequenced in a study of radiation and T cells in renal cell carcinoma. The sample's time point: baseline pretreatment blood. The sample's treatment: 15 Gy SBRT to primary tumor, nephrectomy 4 weeks later. Only in-frame clones appear in the TCRdb table, and some are missing; sequencing was by immunoSEQ multiplex PCR. The sample lists 150,000 or so clones; about 85% were seen once. This specimen was blood, taken from a patient whose treatment included radiotherapy and nephrectomy. These receptors were taken from a woman in her sixties or seventies with renal cell carcinoma.

This clone was counted between two and nine times. The chain is built from TRBV19 and TRBJ1-5; D gene unclear. V lost 5 bases and J lost 5, with 16 bases in between. CDR1 and CDR2 (germline): LNHDA, SQIVND (reference sequence). The CDR3 loop spans 15 amino acids. The CDR3 sequence: CASSLSPAEYQPQHF. CDR3 nucleotide sequence: TGTGCCAGTAGTCTTTCCCCGGCAGAATATCAGCCCCAGCATTTT.

The CDR3 sequence is CASSWPVDNEQFF. DNA of the CDR3: TGTGCCAGCAGCTGGCCTGTAGACAATGAGCAGTTCTTC. The genes are TRBV14 and TRBJ2-1; D ambiguous. This CDR3 is 13 amino acids long. The germline CDR1 and CDR2 sequences are SGHDN and FVKESK. V lost 5 bases and J lost 5, with 10 bases in between.

This sequence joins TRBV6-5 and TRBJ2-5; D perhaps matches TRBD2 (6 bases). This CDR3 is built from 15 residues. Trimming pared 5 bases from V and 3 bases from J, leaving 16 bases between. CDR1 and CDR2 (germline): MNHEY, SVGAGI. The CDR3 DNA reads as TGTGCCAGCAGTGGAGGGTCGGGGGTTAAAGAGACCCAGTACTTC. This translates into CASSGGSGVKETQYF.

The chain carries TRBV19 and TRBJ1-2; 8 bases line up with TRBD1. CDR3 length: 15 residues. In germline, CDR1 is LNHDA, CDR2 SQIVND (reference sequence). Germline trimming cut 3 bases from V and 5 bases from J; bases unmatched to any gene: 8. CDR3 bases: TGTGCCAGTAGTATCGGGTCAGGGGGCAGGTATGGCTACACCTTC. Translated, it gives CASSIGSGGRYGYTF.

The CDR3 sequence is CASSYKLSTDTQYF. CDR3 in DNA: TGTGCCAGCAGTTACAAATTGAGCACAGATACGCAGTATTTT. The J gene is TRBJ2-3, the V gene TRBV6-5, with D uncertain. Germline V lookup: CDR1 MNHEY, CDR2 SVGAGI. Trimming stripped 2 bases from V and 0 bases from J, with 6 bases between. This CDR3 has 14 residues.

The genes are TRBV19 and TRBJ2-3, with D possibly matching TRBD2 (7 bases). CDR3 length: 15 amino acids. V lost 6 bases to trimming and J lost 1 base, with 14 bases between them. CDR1 and CDR2 from the germline V gene are LNHDA and SQIVND (reference sequence). CDR3 sequence: CASRARGARTDTQYF. The DNA for the CDR3 is TGTGCCAGTAGAGCCCGGGGGGCGCGCACAGATACGCAGTATTTT.

The V call is TRBV29-1, the J call TRBJ1-2; no firm D call. The CDR3 has 16 residues. Germline values: CDR1 SQVTM, CDR2 ANQGSEA. V dropped 5 bases and J dropped 5 bases, with 24 bases sitting between them. The DNA for the CDR3 is TGCAGCGTTTACGGCGTGAAGGCAGCCGATTCTTATGGCTACACCTTC. The encoded protein is CSVYGVKAADSYGYTF. The full variable domain, in which reference TRBV29-1 and TRBJ1-2 provide the parts outside the CDR3, is SAVISQKPSRDICQRGTSLTIQCQVDSQVTMMFWYRQQPGQSLTLIATANQGSEATYESGFVIDKFPISRPNLTFSTLTVSNMSPEDSSIYLCSVYGVKAADSYGYTFGSGTRLTVV.

CDR3 sequence (DNA): TGTGCCACCAACGGGAGGGCGTTGGAGACCCAGTACTTC. As protein: CATNGRALETQYF. V gene TRBV15 combines with J gene TRBJ2-5; 8 nucleotides match TRBD2. CDR3 length: 13 residues. CDR1 is LNHNV and CDR2 is YYDKDF in the germline V gene (reference sequence). The V and J ends lost 7 bases and 5 bases, in that order; junction bases with no gene match: 6.

The rearrangement links TRBV7-2 to TRBJ2-1; the D gene is possibly TRBD2 (5 bases). V lost 8 bases and J lost 6, with 8 bases in between. CDR3 length equals 11 residues. The germline CDR1 and CDR2 sequences are SGHTA and FQGNSA. This chain's CDR3 is CASGLGNEQFF. CDR3 coding DNA: TGTGCCAGCGGACTCGGCAATGAGCAGTTCTTC.

The chain combines TRBV7-2 with TRBJ1-3, with D possibly being TRBD1 (5 bases). This CDR3 has 13 residues. V lost 5 bases and J lost 3, with 8 bases in between. The V gene's germline CDR1 is SGHTA and CDR2 FQGNSA. This CDR3 is CASSTGGGNTIYF. The CDR3 coding sequence is TGTGCCAGCAGCACAGGTGGTGGAAACACCATATATTTT.

This chain joins TRBV30 and TRBJ1-1; no firm D call. V lost 0 bases to trimming and J lost 5 bases, with 16 bases between them. Germline CDR1 and CDR2: GTSNPN and SVGIG (reference sequence). The CDR3 runs to 15 residues. The CDR3 DNA reads TGTGCCTGGAGTGTGAGCGGCACAATGGGGACTGAAGCTTTCTTT. Translated: CAWSVSGTMGTEAFF.

V and J are TRBV10-3 and TRBJ2-1, with D perhaps matching TRBD2 (5 bases). This CDR3 has 15 amino acids. Germline CDR1 reads ENHRY; CDR2 reads SYGVKD. Deletions cut 4 bases from V and 4 bases from J, with 14 bases between. CDR3 protein: CAISGTSASYNEQFF. The CDR3 DNA sequence: TGTGCCATCAGTGGAACTAGTGCATCGTACAATGAGCAGTTCTTC.

The chain couples TRBV7-8 to TRBJ2-7; no clear D. Trimming cost V 2 bases and J 6 bases, with 11 bases left between them. The CDR3 consists of 13 residues. Looked up from germline, CDR1 is SGHVS and CDR2 is FQNEAQ. DNA for the CDR3: TGTGCCAGCAGCTTAAATGGAGTGGGCGAGCAGTACTTC. It is translated as CASSLNGVGEQYF.

Concerning this clone itself: Other DNA sequences within the sample encode an identical CDR3. V gene TRBV14 combines with J gene TRBJ2-5; tentative D call: TRBD2 (5 bases). Germline CDR1 is SGHDN and CDR2 is FVKESK. Trimming cost V 2 bases and J 5 bases, with 12 bases left between them. The CDR3 loop spans 14 amino acids. The CDR3 nucleotides read TGTGCCAGCAGCCAACGCCCGGCGGGCGAGACCCAGTACTTC. Protein sequence: CASSQRPAGETQYF.

The chain employs TRBV6-5 and TRBJ2-1; unclear D gene. V lost 7 bases and J lost 2, with 15 bases in between. The CDR3 length is 15 residues. Germline V CDR1 and CDR2: MNHEY, SVGAGI. For the CDR3, the DNA is TGTGCCAGCACCCCAAACCGGGTGACCTACAATGAGCAGTTCTTC. Its protein product is CASTPNRVTYNEQFF.

The rearrangement uses TRBV5-6 and TRBJ2-1, with a weak D call TRBD2 (5 bases). Germline V lookup: CDR1 SGHDT, CDR2 YYEEEE. The germline V and J ends were trimmed by 0 bases and 0 bases, with 7 bases remaining between them. CDR3 length equals 15 residues. The CDR3, as DNA: TGTGCCAGCAGCTTGGGGGGAGCCTCCTACAATGAGCAGTTCTTC. Its protein is CASSLGGASYNEQFF.

The chain recombines TRBV7-9 with TRBJ1-5; D is ambiguous. V was cut by 1 base and J by 1 base, with 5 bases left in between. The CDR3 is 14 residues long. The germline V gene has CDR1 SEHNR and CDR2 FQNEAQ (reference sequence). For the CDR3, the DNA is TGTGCCAGCAGCTTAGATAGCAGCAATCAGCCCCAGCATTTT. Its protein is CASSLDSSNQPQHF.

CDR3: CASSYGDPGNEKLFF. The DNA of the CDR3 is TGTGCCAGCAGTTATGGTGACCCCGGGAATGAAAAACTGTTTTTT. The V call is TRBV6-6, the J call TRBJ1-4; D is uncertain. The CDR3 extends over 15 amino acids. Trimming removed 3 bases from V and 5 bases from J, with 13 bases in between. Germline lookup yields CDR1 MNHNY and CDR2 SVGAGI (reference sequence).

V gene TRBV5-1 combines with J gene TRBJ2-4; D unresolved. This CDR3 has 14 residues. The germline CDR1 and CDR2 sequences are SGHRS and YFSETQ. Trimming pared 2 bases from V and 8 bases from J, leaving 14 bases between. The CDR3 region is CASSLNALGDIQYF. In DNA, the CDR3 is TGCGCCAGCAGCTTAAACGCTTTGGGCGACATTCAGTACTTC. Complete variable domain (other parts from reference TRBV5-1 and TRBJ2-4): KAGVTQTPRYLIKTRGQQVTLSCSPISGHRSVSWYQQTPGQGLQFLFEYFSETQRNKGNFPGRFSGRQFSNSRSEMNVSTLELGDSALYLCASSLNALGDIQYFGAGTRLSVL.

The chain joins TRBV30 to TRBJ1-2; 10 bases match TRBD1. After removal of 4 bases from V and 5 bases from J, the junction contained 4 bases not matched to a gene. CDR1 GTSNPN and CDR2 SVGIG come from the germline V gene (reference sequence). This CDR3 is built from 13 residues. The CDR3 nucleotides are TGTGCCTGGACAAGGGACAGGGGTTATGGCTACACCTTC. Amino acid sequence: CAWTRDRGYGYTF. Based on the CDR3 plus reference TRBV30 and TRBJ1-2, the full variable domain is SQTIHQWPATLVQPVGSPLSLECTVEGTSNPNLYWYRQAAGRGLQLLFYSVGIGQISSEVPQNLSASRPQDRQFILSSKKLLLSDSGFYLCAWTRDRGYGYTFGSGTRLTVV.

The rearrangement joins TRBV5-4 to TRBJ1-1; D is ambiguous. The V gene's germline CDR1 is SGHNT and CDR2 YYREEE (reference sequence). The CDR3 totals 14 residues. Trimming stripped 4 bases from V and 0 bases from J, with 10 bases between. The CDR3 reads CASSPVGMNTEAFF. The CDR3 DNA follows: TGTGCCAGCAGCCCGGTGGGGATGAACACTGAAGCTTTCTTT.

The chain recombines TRBV27 with TRBJ1-1; no reliable D call. The CDR3 length is 14 residues. The germline V and J ends were trimmed by 4 bases and 3 bases, with 12 bases remaining between them. Germline CDR1 is MNHEY and CDR2 is SMNVEV (reference sequence). This CDR3 is CASSSGGVDTEAFF. CDR3 bases: TGTGCCAGCAGTTCCGGTGGGGTGGACACTGAAGCTTTCTTT.

In this sample, this clone turned up once. V gene TRBV6-6 combines with J gene TRBJ1-5; D is ambiguous. Trimming took off 8 bases at V and 3 bases at J, with 14 bases between the two ends. The CDR3 has 14 residues. Germline V gene sequence: CDR1 MNHNY, CDR2 SVGAGI (reference sequence). The CDR3 loop is CASSQSSNNQPQHF. The DNA for the CDR3 is TGTGCCAGCTCTCAAAGCAGCAACAATCAGCCCCAGCATTTT.

This clone was recorded only once. The chain carries TRBV14 and TRBJ1-3; D gene uncertain. The V gene lost 0 bases and the J gene lost 7 bases, with 10 bases spanning the gap. This CDR3 spans 14 amino acids. Germline CDR1 SGHDN, CDR2 FVKESK. In nucleotides, the CDR3 is TGTGCCAGCAGCCAAGATAGTGAGCGGAACACCATATATTTT. Protein: CASSQDSERNTIYF.

The chain carries TRBV6-1 and TRBJ2-7; D not resolved. Germline V gene lookup returns CDR1 MNHNS and CDR2 SASEGT. The ends were cut back, 4 bases at V and 3 bases at J, with 10 bases in the middle. The CDR3 loop spans 13 amino acids. The CDR3 DNA is TGTGCCAGCAGTGTGGAGAGGAACTACGAGCAGTACTTC. Translation: CASSVERNYEQYF.

The chain uses TRBV30 and TRBJ1-2, with a weak D call TRBD1 (5 bases). CDR3 length: 13 amino acids. Germline V CDR1 and CDR2: GTSNPN, SVGIG (reference sequence). The V end lost 4 bases, the J end lost 8 bases, and 17 bases lay between the germline ends. The CDR3 here is CAWTIPPGEGYTF. CDR3 DNA: TGTGCCTGGACAATCCCACCGGGGGAGGGCTACACCTTC.

The chain joins TRBV5-4 to TRBJ1-1; D ambiguous. This CDR3 spans 13 amino acids. Germline V CDR1 and CDR2: SGHNT, YYREEE (reference sequence). Deletions cut 1 base from V and 4 bases from J, with 8 bases between. CDR3 bases: TGTGCCAGCAGCTTGCTTATAAGCACTGAAGCTTTCTTT. Translated, it gives CASSLLISTEAFF.

The chain has TRBV7-2 and TRBJ1-1, with a possible D match to TRBD1 (6 bases). The CDR3 has 16 residues. Germline CDR1 reads SGHTA; CDR2 reads FQGNSA. The V gene lost 1 base and the J gene lost 3 bases, with 15 bases spanning the gap. CDR3 region: CASSLVPPGADTEAFF. In nucleotides, the CDR3 is TGTGCCAGCAGCTTAGTCCCGCCGGGGGCGGACACTGAAGCTTTCTTT.

This rearrangement joins TRBV2 to TRBJ2-2; D possibly uses TRBD1 or TRBD2 (5 bases each). The V end was cut by 5 bases, the J end by 0 bases, with 10 bases between. The CDR3 is 15 amino acids. Germline CDR1 and CDR2: SNHLY and FYNNEI. CDR3: CASSRDGTNTGELFF. CDR3 in DNA: TGTGCCAGCAGTAGGGACGGGACGAACACCGGGGAGCTGTTTTTT.

As for this clone: Other DNA sequences from this sample encode an identical CDR3 as well. The chain carries TRBV7-6 and TRBJ2-5; possible D gene TRBD2, 6 bases. Trimming took 1 base from V and 5 from J, leaving 11 bases between them. The CDR3 sequence is 14 residues long. CDR1 SGHVS and CDR2 FNYEAQ come from the germline V gene. CDR3 nucleotide sequence: TGTGCCAGCAGCTTAGTATCCGGGGGTGAGACCCAGTACTTC. It codes for CASSLVSGGETQYF.

The rearrangement uses TRBV28 and TRBJ2-7, with D possibly TRBD1 on 6 matching bases. Germline V gene sequence: CDR1 MDHEN, CDR2 SYDVKM. V was trimmed by 6 bases and J by 0 bases, leaving 12 bases between them. The CDR3 length is 14 residues. The CDR3 sequence: CASSLGQFSYEQYF. CDR3 coding DNA: TGTGCCAGCAGCCTTGGACAGTTCTCCTACGAGCAGTACTTC.